This T cell receptor beta chain was documented in a study of blood T cell repertoires in COVID-19 (dated by TCRdb to 2020 to 2022). About the study as a whole: Samples covering the acute and convalescent phases of COVID-19 were provided by collaborators in the United States, Italy and Spain. Deeply sampled blood TCRbeta repertoires from subjects exposed to, actively infected with, or recovered from COVID-19 were included in the dataset. The repertoires were released in a freely available public database meant as a resource for research on the immune response to SARS-CoV-2. The sample metadata nearly always contained a de-identified subject ID, COVID-19 status, age in years and sex. HLA class I and class II types, where available, came from metadata supplied by the sample provider rather than from assay-based typing. The prospective study material was composed of cDNA or gDNA derived from T cells, B-cell-depleted T cells, or PBMCs. Samples came from the ongoing ImmuneRACE study (first 160 participants) plus 1,254 subjects from 6 global collaborators. The investigation overall reported the following: The amount of clinical and demographic metadata varied by source and participant and was provided uncurated.

The germline V gene gives CDR1 as KGHDR and CDR2 as SFDVKD. The CDR3 goes from the cysteine to the phenylalanine over 15 residues. The CDR3 DNA has 45 bases and is translated from base 1. The V and J ends are trimmed by 7 bases and 0 bases, leaving 12 bases between them. Points on this clone: There is no known antigen for this receptor. Per-base quality was not reported, and no clone a single base away is much larger than it.

Enrolling through a virtual design, the prospective study's participants ranged in age from roughly 18 to 95 years and lived across around 25 United States geographic areas. Cohort assignment in the prospective study relied on participant-reported clinical history from a screening survey and a study questionnaire. For ImmuneRACE Cohort 3, a participant was defined as recovered based on two consecutive negative NP/OP PCR tests, clearance by a healthcare professional, or resolution of symptoms. Mobile phlebotomists in the prospective study collected whole blood, serum and a nasopharyngeal or oropharyngeal swab from every participant. Participants in the prospective study had the option to provide additional blood draws and questionnaires over an approximately 2-month period. Prospective study blood samples were shipped either frozen or at room temperature before DNA extraction. The immunoSEQ Assay, a bias-controlled multiplex PCR, was used to amplify TCRbeta CDR3 regions from genomic DNA. From the authors' description of their analysis: Nucleated cell counts per sample were estimated from amplification of reference gene primers within the assay. Sequence reads were collapsed and filtered to measure the absolute abundance of every unique TCRbeta CDR3 rearrangement. For each sample, productive Simpson clonality was calculated as the square root of Simpson's diversity index across productive rearrangements. Not all clones reach the TCRdb copy of this immuneACCESS table, which keeps in-frame sequences only. Checked studies attribute under half of the gap to unresolved V genes and leave the rest unexplained. V, J and clone size derive from that table, while D and trimming were established from the DNA sequence. For this sample there are about 230,000 clones; roughly 87% appear just once. The biggest ten clones account for less than 14% of the sample.

The source of this sequence is a man under 40 who had recovered from COVID-19. This chain joins TRBV24-1 to TRBJ1-5; TRBD1 is a possible D gene, resting on 5 matching bases. Sequenced input: PBMCs or T cells enriched from blood (not recorded which). Here is the DNA: TGTGCCACCAGAGGCGGGACGGATAGCAATCAGCCCCAGCATTTT. Translated, this gives CATRGGTDSNQPQHF.